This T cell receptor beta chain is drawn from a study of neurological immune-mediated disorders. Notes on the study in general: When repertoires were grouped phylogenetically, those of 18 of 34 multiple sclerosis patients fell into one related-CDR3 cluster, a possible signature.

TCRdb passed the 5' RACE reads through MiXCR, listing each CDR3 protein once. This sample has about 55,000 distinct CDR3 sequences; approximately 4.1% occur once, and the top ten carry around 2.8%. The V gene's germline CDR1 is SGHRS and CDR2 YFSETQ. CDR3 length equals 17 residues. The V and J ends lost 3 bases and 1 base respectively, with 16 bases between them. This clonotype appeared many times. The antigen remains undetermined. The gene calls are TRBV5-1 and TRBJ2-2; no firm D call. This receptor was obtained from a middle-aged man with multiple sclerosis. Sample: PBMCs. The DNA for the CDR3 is TGCGCCAGCAGCTGGCGATTTAGTCAGATGAACACCGGGGAGCTGTTTTTT. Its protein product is CASSWRFSQMNTGELFF.